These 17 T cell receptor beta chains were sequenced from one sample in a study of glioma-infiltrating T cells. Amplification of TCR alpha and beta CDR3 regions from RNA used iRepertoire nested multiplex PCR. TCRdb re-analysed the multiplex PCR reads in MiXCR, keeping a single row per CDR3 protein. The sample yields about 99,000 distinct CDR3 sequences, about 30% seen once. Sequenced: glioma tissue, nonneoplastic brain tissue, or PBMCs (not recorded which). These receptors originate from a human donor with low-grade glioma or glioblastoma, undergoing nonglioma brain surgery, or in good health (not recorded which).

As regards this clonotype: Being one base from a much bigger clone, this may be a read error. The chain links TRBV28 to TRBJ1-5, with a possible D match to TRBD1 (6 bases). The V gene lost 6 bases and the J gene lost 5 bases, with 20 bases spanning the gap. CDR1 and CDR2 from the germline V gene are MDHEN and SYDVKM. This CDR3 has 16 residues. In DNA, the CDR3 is TGTGCCAGCAGCTATCCCCTGACAGGCGCCGATCAGCCCCAGCATTTT. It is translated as CASSYPLTGADQPQHF.

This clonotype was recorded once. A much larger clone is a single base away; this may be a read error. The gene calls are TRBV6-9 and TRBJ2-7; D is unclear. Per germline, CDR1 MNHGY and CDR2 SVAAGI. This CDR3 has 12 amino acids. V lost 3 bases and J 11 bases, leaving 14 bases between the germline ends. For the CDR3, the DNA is TGTGCCAGCAGTTACGGCTTCGGCATTGAGTACTTC. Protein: CASSYGFGIEYF.

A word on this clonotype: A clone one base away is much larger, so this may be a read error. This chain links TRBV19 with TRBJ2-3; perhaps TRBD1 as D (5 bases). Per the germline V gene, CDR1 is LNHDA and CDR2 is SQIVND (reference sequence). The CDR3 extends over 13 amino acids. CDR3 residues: CASSMTVTGTQYF. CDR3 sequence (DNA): TGTGCCAGTAGTATGACAGTCACAGGTACGCAGTATTTT. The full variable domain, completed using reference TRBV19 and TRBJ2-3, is DGGITQSPKYLFRKEGQNVTLSCEQNLNHDAMYWYRQDPGQGLRLIYYSQIVNDFQKGDIAEGYSVSREKKESFPLTVTSAQKNPTAFYLCASSMTVTGTQYFGPGTRLTVL.

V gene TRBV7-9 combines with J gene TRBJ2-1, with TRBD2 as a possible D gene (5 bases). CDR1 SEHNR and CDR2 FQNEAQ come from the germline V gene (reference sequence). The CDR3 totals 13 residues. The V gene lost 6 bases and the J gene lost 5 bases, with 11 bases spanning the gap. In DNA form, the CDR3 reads TGTGCCAGCAGGTCCGACGGGAACAATGAGCAGTTCTTC. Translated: CASRSDGNNEQFF.

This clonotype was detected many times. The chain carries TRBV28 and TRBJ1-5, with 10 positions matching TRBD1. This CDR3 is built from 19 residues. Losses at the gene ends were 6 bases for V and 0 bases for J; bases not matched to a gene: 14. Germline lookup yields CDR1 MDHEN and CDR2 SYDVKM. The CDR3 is CASRANRDRGPFSNQPQHF. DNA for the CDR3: TGTGCCAGCAGAGCAAACCGGGACAGGGGTCCCTTTAGCAATCAGCCCCAGCATTTT.

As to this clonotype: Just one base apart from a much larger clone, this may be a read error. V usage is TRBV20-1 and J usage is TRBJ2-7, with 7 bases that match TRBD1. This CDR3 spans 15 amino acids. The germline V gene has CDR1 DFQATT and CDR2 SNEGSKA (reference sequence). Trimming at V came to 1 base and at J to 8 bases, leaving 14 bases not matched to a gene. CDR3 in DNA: TGCAGTGCTAGAGTCGCGTTGGGGACAGAGGGGAAGCAGTACTTC. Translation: CSARVALGTEGKQYF.

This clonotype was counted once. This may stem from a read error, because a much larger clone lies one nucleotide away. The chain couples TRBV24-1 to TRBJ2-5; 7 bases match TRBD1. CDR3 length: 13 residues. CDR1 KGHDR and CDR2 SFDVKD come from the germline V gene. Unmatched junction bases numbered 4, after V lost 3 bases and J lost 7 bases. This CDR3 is CATSDATGMTQYF. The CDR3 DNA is TGTGCCACCAGTGATGCGACAGGGATGACCCAGTACTTC.

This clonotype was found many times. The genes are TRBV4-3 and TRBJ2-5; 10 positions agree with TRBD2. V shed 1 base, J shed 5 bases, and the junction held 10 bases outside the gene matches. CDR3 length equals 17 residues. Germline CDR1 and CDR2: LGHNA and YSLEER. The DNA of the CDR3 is TGCGCCAGCAGCCAAGGGGCGAGGAGTAGCGGGGGGGAGACCCAGTACTTC. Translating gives CASSQGARSSGGETQYF.

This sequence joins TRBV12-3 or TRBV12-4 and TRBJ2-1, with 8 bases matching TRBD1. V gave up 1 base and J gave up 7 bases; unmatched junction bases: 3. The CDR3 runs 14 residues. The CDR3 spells CASSLGTGWNEQFF. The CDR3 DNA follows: TGTGCCAGCAGTTTAGGGACAGGGTGGAATGAGCAGTTCTTC.

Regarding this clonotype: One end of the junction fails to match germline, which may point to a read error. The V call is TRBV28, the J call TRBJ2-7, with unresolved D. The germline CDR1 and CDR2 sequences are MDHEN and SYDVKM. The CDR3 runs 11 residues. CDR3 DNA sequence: TGTGCCAGCAGATCCAGACTCGAGCAGTATTTC. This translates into CASRSRLEQYF.

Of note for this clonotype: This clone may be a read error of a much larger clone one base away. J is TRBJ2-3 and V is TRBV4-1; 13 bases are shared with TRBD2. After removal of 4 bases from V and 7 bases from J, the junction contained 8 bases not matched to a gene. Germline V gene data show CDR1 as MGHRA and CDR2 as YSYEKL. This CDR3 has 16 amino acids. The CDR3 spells CASSPLLAGGRHTQYF. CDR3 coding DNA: TGCGCCAGCAGCCCCCTACTAGCGGGGGGGCGACATACGCAGTATTTT.

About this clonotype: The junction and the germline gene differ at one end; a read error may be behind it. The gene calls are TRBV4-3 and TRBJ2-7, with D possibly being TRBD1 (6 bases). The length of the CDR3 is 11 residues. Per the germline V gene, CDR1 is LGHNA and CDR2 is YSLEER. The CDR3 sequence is CASSQKMLQGF. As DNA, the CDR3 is TGCGCCAGCAGCCAAAAAATGTTACAGGGTTTC.

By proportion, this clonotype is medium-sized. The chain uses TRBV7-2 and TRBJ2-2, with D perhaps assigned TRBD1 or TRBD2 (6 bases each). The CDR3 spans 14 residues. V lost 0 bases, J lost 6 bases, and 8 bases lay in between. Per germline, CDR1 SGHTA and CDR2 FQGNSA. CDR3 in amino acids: CASSLAGGPGELFF. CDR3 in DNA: TGTGCCAGCAGCTTAGCAGGGGGGCCCGGGGAGCTGTTTTTT.

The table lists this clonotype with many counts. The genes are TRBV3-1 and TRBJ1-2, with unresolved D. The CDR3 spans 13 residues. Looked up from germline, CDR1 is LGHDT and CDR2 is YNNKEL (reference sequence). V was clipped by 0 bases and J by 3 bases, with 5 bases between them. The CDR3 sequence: CASSQDWDYGYTF. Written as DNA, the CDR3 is TGTGCCAGCAGCCAAGATTGGGACTATGGCTACACCTTC.

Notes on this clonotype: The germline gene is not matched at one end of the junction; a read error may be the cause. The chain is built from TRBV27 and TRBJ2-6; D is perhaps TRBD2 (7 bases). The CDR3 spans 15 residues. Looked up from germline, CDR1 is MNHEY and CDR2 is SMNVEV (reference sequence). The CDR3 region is CASPLGGPGADVLTF. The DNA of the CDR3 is TGTGCCAGCCCCCTGGGGGGGCCTGGGGCCGACGTCCTGACTTTC.

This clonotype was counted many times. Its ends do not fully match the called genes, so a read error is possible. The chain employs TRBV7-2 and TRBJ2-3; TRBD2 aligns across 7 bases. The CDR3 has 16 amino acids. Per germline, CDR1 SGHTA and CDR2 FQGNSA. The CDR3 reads CASSLAPRGGTDTQYF. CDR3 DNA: TGTGCCAGCAGCCTAGCCCCCCGGGGGGGCACAGATACGCAGTATTTT. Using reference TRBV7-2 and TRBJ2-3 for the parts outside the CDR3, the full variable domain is GAGVSQSPSNKVTEKGKDVELRCDPISGHTALYWYRQSLGQGLEFLIYFQGNSAPDKSGLPSDRFSAERTGGSVSTLTIQRTQQEDSAVYLCASSLAPRGGTDTQYFGPGTRLTVL.

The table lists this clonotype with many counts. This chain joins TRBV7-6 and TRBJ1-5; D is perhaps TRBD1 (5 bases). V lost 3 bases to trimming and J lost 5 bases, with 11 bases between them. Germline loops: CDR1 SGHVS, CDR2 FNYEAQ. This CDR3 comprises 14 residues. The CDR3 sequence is CASSLGGSHQPQHF. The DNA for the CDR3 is TGTGCCAGCAGCTTGGGGGGATCTCATCAGCCCCAGCATTTT. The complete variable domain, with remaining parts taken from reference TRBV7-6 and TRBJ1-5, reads GAGVSQSPRYKVTKRGQDVALRCDPISGHVSLYWYRQALGQGPEFLTYFNYEAQQDKSGLPNDRFSAERPEGSISTLTIQRTEQRDSAMYRCASSLGGSHQPQHFGDGTRLSIL.